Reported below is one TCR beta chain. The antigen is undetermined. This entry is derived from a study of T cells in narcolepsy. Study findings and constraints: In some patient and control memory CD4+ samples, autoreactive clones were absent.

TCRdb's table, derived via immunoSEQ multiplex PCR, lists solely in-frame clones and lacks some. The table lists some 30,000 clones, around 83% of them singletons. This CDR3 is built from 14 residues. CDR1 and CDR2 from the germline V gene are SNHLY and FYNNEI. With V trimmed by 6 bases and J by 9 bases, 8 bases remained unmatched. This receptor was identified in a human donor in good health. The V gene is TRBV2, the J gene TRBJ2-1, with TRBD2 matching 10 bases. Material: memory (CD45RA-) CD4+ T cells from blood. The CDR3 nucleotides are TGTGCCAGCAGGGGCCTAGCGGGGGTATCTGAGCAGTTCTTC. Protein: CASRGLAGVSEQFF. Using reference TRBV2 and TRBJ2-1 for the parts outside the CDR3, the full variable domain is EPEVTQTPSHQVTQMGQEVILRCVPISNHLYFYWYRQILGQKVEFLVSFYNNEISEKSEIFDDQFSVERPDGSNFTLKIRSTKLEDSAMYFCASRGLAGVSEQFFGPGTRLTVL.